Below are 31 T cell receptor beta chains sequenced from a single sample in a study of regulatory T cells in long-lasting Graves disease. iRepertoire HTBI primers and Arm-PCR of CDR3 regions built TCR beta libraries. TCRdb ran MiXCR on the multiplex PCR reads and lists one entry per CDR3 protein. The sample carries roughly 430,000 distinct CDR3 sequences, less than 20% recorded once. The sample's time point: newly diagnosed GD, antithyroid drugs for less than 3 months. From RNA extracted from PBMCs, the TCR library was made. In addition, the sample was reused for a study of T cells in Graves' hyperthyroidism and ophthalmopathy.

This material consisted of peripheral blood mononuclear cells (PBMCs), taken at new diagnosis, from a patient treated with antithyroid drugs. Receptors originate from a woman aged 30 to 39 with Graves disease.

This clonotype was recorded at least ten times. V usage is TRBV28 and J usage is TRBJ2-7; D ambiguous. Looked up from germline, CDR1 is MDHEN and CDR2 is SYDVKM. CDR3 length: 13 residues. Trimming took 3 bases from V and 3 from J, leaving 9 bases between them. The CDR3 DNA is TGTGCCAGCAGTTTGCCCTCTGGCTACGAGCAGTACTTC. Its translation: CASSLPSGYEQYF.

This clonotype was recorded at least ten times. The chain joins TRBV2 to TRBJ2-7; D is ambiguous. The CDR3 length is 12 residues. Germline V gene lookup returns CDR1 SNHLY and CDR2 FYNNEI. The germline V and J ends were trimmed by 2 bases and 3 bases, with 5 bases remaining between them. The CDR3 nucleotides read TGTGCCAGCAGTGAATCTGACTACGAGCAGTACTTC. This codes for CASSESDYEQYF.

This clonotype has a handful of counts. The V call is TRBV19, the J call TRBJ1-2; unclear D gene. The V gene's germline CDR1 is LNHDA and CDR2 SQIVND (reference sequence). V was pared by 7 bases and J by 4 bases, with 13 bases between. This CDR3 region has 13 residues. DNA of the CDR3: TGTGCCAGTAATTCCGGCAGCATCTATGGCTACACCTTC. It specifies CASNSGSIYGYTF.

This clonotype was seen repeatedly, ten times or more. This chain joins TRBV3-2 and TRBJ2-7. TRBV3-2 is marked as a pseudogene. CDR3 length: 17 residues. The CDR3 coding sequence is TGTGCCAGCAGCCAAGATCACCGGAGTTCCACCTCCTACGAGCAGTACTTC. Translating it yields CASSQDHRSSTSYEQYF.

Remarks on this clonotype: A far larger clone differs by one base, so this is likely a read error. V is TRBV28 and J is TRBJ1-5; the D gene is possibly TRBD1 (5 bases). With 2 bases removed from V and 6 bases from J, the gap between germline ends came to 14 bases. The CDR3 sequence is 15 residues long. CDR1 MDHEN and CDR2 SYDVKM come from the germline V gene. The CDR3 nucleotides read TGTGCCAGCAGTTTACAGGGAGACTTCACTCAGCCCCAGCATTTT. This encodes CASSLQGDFTQPQHF. The variable domain in full, completed from reference TRBV28 and TRBJ1-5, reads DVKVTQSSRYLVKRTGEKVFLECVQDMDHENMFWYRQDPGLGLRLIYFSYDVKMKEKGDIPEGYSVSREKKERFSLILESASTNQTSMYLCASSLQGDFTQPQHFGDGTRLSIL.

The chain uses TRBV29-1 and TRBJ1-3; 7 positions agree with TRBD1. Germline values: CDR1 SQVTM, CDR2 ANQGSEA. There are 16 residues in the CDR3. V shed 5 bases, J shed 0 bases, and the junction held 10 bases outside the gene matches. The CDR3, as DNA: TGCAGCGTTAAGAGACAGGGCTCAATCTCTGGAAACACCATATATTTT. Translating it yields CSVKRQGSISGNTIYF.

This clonotype was counted ten times or more. The CDR3 coding sequence is TGCAGTGCCCCGAACGGGAGGGCCCACGAGCAGTACTTC. It encodes CSAPNGRAHEQYF. The chain uses TRBV20-1 and TRBJ2-7; TRBD2 aligns across 8 bases. V shed 6 bases, J shed 5 bases, and the junction held 9 bases outside the gene matches. This CDR3 region has 13 residues. Germline-derived CDR1 and CDR2 are DFQATT and SNEGSKA (reference sequence).

This clonotype has more than one count but fewer than ten. The rearrangement links TRBV3-1 to TRBJ1-4; 8 bases are shared with TRBD1. The CDR3 runs to 14 residues. Trimming removed 7 bases from V and 4 bases from J; junction bases left unmatched: 5. Germline assignment: CDR1 LGHDT and CDR2 YNNKEL (reference sequence). The CDR3, as DNA: TGTGCCAGCACTCGCACAGGGGGTAATGAAAAACTGTTTTTT. Protein product: CASTRTGGNEKLFF.

This chain connects TRBV14 to TRBJ1-4; D might be TRBD1 (5 bases). V gave up 0 bases and J gave up 8 bases, with 13 bases separating them. Germline CDR1 SGHDN, CDR2 FVKESK. CDR3 length equals 15 residues. In DNA, the CDR3 is TGTGCCAGCAGCCAAGAACGGGGGGGAGAAGAAAAACTGTTTTTT. Translating it yields CASSQERGGEEKLFF.

This clonotype occurred many times. The chain links TRBV27 to TRBJ2-7; 11 bases are shared with TRBD2. The CDR3 contains 17 residues. The germline CDR1 and CDR2 sequences are MNHEY and SMNVEV (reference sequence). The junction had 11 bases not matched to a gene; V was cut back by 5 bases and J by 2 bases. The CDR3: CASSTTRGLAVPYEQYF. The DNA of the CDR3 is TGTGCCAGCAGTACCACCCGGGGACTAGCGGTCCCCTACGAGCAGTACTTC.

The table lists this clonotype with many counts. The chain employs TRBV4-1 and TRBJ1-1; TRBD1 matches 8 bases. Germline V CDR1 and CDR2: MGHRA, YSYEKL. V trimming: 5 bases; J trimming: 0 bases; junction bases outside the gene matches: 8. This CDR3 contains 16 residues. The CDR3 nucleotides are TGCGCCAGCAGCGAAGGACAGGGAGGGGTGAACACTGAAGCTTTCTTT. Translation gives CASSEGQGGVNTEAFF.

J is TRBJ2-5 and V is TRBV6-9, with D possibly TRBD2 on 5 matching bases. Germline V gene sequence: CDR1 MNHGY, CDR2 SVAAGI. CDR3 length: 14 amino acids. V gave up 3 bases and J gave up 2 bases, with 10 bases separating them. The DNA of the CDR3 is TGTGCCAGCAGTTACCTCAGCGGACAAGAGACCCAGTACTTC. It is translated as CASSYLSGQETQYF.

Notes on this clonotype: One end of the junction does not line up with germline, which may come from a read error. The chain employs TRBV12-3 or TRBV12-4 and TRBJ2-7; D gene unclear. This CDR3 region has 11 residues. The CDR3 sequence: CASSFFDEQHF. The CDR3 nucleotides read TGTGCCAGCAGTTTTTTCGACGAGCAGCACTTC.

This clonotype was counted many times. The chain combines TRBV9 with TRBJ2-7, with 7 positions matching TRBD1. With 0 bases clipped from V and 3 bases from J, the junction kept 3 bases outside the gene matches. The V gene's germline CDR1 is SGDLS and CDR2 YYNGEE. The CDR3 covers 14 residues. CDR3 in amino acids: CASSVEWDSYEQYF. The CDR3 DNA follows: TGTGCCAGCAGCGTAGAATGGGACAGCTACGAGCAGTACTTC.

This clonotype has a count of ten or more. The gene calls are TRBV20-1 and TRBJ1-1, with 8 bases that match TRBD1. Germline trimming cut 2 bases from V and 11 bases from J; bases unmatched to any gene: 7. The germline CDR1 and CDR2 sequences are DFQATT and SNEGSKA (reference sequence). This CDR3 contains 12 residues. CDR3 in DNA: TGCAGTGCTAGACGGGACAGGATAGGGGCTTTCTTT. Translation: CSARRDRIGAFF.

This clonotype was found many times. Written as DNA, the CDR3 is TGTGCCAGCAGCACTACAGGAAGCACTGAAGCTTTCTTT. Encoded protein: CASSTTGSTEAFF. This chain uses TRBV11-3 with TRBJ1-1; D may be TRBD1 (5 bases). Trimming removed 5 bases at V and 4 bases at J, with 11 bases between. The CDR3 sequence is 13 residues long. CDR1 and CDR2 (germline): SGHNT, YENEEA.

There are many counts of this clonotype. The chain employs TRBV20-1 and TRBJ1-6; the D gene is possibly TRBD1 (5 bases). V was cut by 3 bases and J by 0 bases, with 21 bases left in between. The CDR3 extends over 19 amino acids. CDR1 and CDR2 from the germline V gene are DFQATT and SNEGSKA (reference sequence). DNA for the CDR3: TGCAGTGCTAGTCGGATAGGGAAAAACAGGAGCTCCTATAATTCACCCCTCCACTTT. Protein product: CSASRIGKNRSSYNSPLHF.

This clonotype occurred many times. V usage is TRBV10-2 and J usage is TRBJ2-5, with TRBD1 identical over 7 bases. CDR3 length: 13 amino acids. From germline, CDR1 is WSHSY and CDR2 SAAADI. J was trimmed by 3 bases and V by 7 bases; bases with no gene match: 5. The CDR3 DNA reads TGCGCCAGCAACAGGGGTGTGGAAGAGACCCAGTACTTC. It translates to CASNRGVEETQYF.

The table lists this clonotype with many counts. The chain couples TRBV5-1 to TRBJ1-2, with no clear D. V was pared by 2 bases and J by 1 base, with 12 bases between. This CDR3 has 15 amino acids. The V gene's germline CDR1 is SGHRS and CDR2 YFSETQ. CDR3 in amino acids: CASSLAVSGNYGYTF. The CDR3 DNA sequence: TGCGCCAGCAGCTTAGCAGTATCCGGTAACTATGGCTACACCTTC. The variable domain in full, with the rest retrieved from reference TRBV5-1 and TRBJ1-2, is KAGVTQTPRYLIKTRGQQVTLSCSPISGHRSVSWYQQTPGQGLQFLFEYFSETQRNKGNFPGRFSGRQFSNSRSEMNVSTLELGDSALYLCASSLAVSGNYGYTFGSGTRLTVV.

The CDR3 here is CATSDPIAGGNIQYF. DNA for the CDR3: TGTGCCACCAGTGATCCGATAGCGGGAGGGAACATTCAGTACTTC. The chain recombines TRBV24-1 with TRBJ2-4, with 11 bases that match TRBD2. Germline V gene data show CDR1 as KGHDR and CDR2 as SFDVKD. Trimming at V came to 3 bases and at J to 7 bases, leaving 4 bases not matched to a gene. This CDR3 has 15 amino acids.

In this sample, this clonotype turned up many times. The chain has TRBV28 and TRBJ2-1; TRBD2 matches at 10 bases. Germline V CDR1 and CDR2: MDHEN, SYDVKM. The CDR3 has 15 amino acids. This CDR3 is CATVRTSGKFYEQFF. In DNA, the CDR3 is TGTGCGACCGTCCGCACTAGCGGGAAGTTCTATGAGCAGTTCTTC.

This clonotype has a handful of counts. The chain is built from TRBV3-1 and TRBJ1-5, with 7 bases identical to TRBD1. J was trimmed by 2 bases and V by 4 bases; bases with no gene match: 5. Looked up from germline, CDR1 is LGHDT and CDR2 is YNNKEL (reference sequence). There are 15 residues in the CDR3. As DNA, the CDR3 is TGTGCCAGCAGCCCGACAGGGAGGCGCAATCAGCCCCAGCATTTT. Encoded protein: CASSPTGRRNQPQHF.

This clonotype was counted many times. J is TRBJ1-4 and V is TRBV11-2; TRBD1 aligns across 8 bases. Germline values: CDR1 SGHAT, CDR2 FQNNGV. The CDR3 extends over 15 amino acids. Trimming took 5 bases from V and 6 from J; bases not matched to a gene: 8. The CDR3 DNA reads TGTGCCAGCAGCCTACTGACAGGGGTTGATGAAAAACTGTTTTTT. This translates into CASSLLTGVDEKLFF.

This clonotype showed up many times. V is TRBV6-5 and J is TRBJ2-7; 7 bases agree with TRBD2. V was clipped by 0 bases and J by 2 bases; unmatched bases: 7. Germline V gene sequence: CDR1 MNHEY, CDR2 SVGAGI. This CDR3 region has 16 residues. The DNA of the CDR3 is TGTGCCAGCAGTTACTCGGGGGGGTTCTCACCCTACGAGCAGTACTTC. This translates into CASSYSGGFSPYEQYF.

The V and J genes are TRBV7-2 and TRBJ2-1, with D maybe TRBD2 (6 bases). Germline loops: CDR1 SGHTA, CDR2 FQGNSA. CDR3 length: 16 amino acids. The V gene lost 8 bases and the J gene lost 7 bases, with 24 bases spanning the gap. The CDR3 region has the DNA TGTGCCAGCCTCCCCGCCGGGACTCTAGCTGGAAATGAGCAGTTCTTC. Protein: CASLPAGTLAGNEQFF.

This clonotype was detected ten times or more. The junction shows a germline mismatch at one end, possibly a read error. The chain couples TRBV28 to TRBJ1-1; 9 bases align to TRBD1. The germline V gene encodes CDR1 MDHEN and CDR2 SYDVKM. The length of the CDR3 is 17 residues. The CDR3 spells CASSAPDRGDRNTEAFF. Here the CDR3 DNA reads TGTGCCAGCAGCGCACCCGACAGGGGGGATCGGAACACTGAGGCTTTCTTT.

Concerning this clonotype itself: A single base separates this from a much larger clone, so it may be a read error. The CDR3 carries no conserved terminal phenylalanine or tryptophan, so it likely arises from a read error. The rearrangement joins TRBV6-1 to TRBJ2-7; TRBD2 matches 13 bases. Unmatched junction bases numbered 11, after V lost 5 bases and J lost 1 base. CDR1 is MNHNS and CDR2 is SASEGT in the germline V gene. This CDR3 comprises 18 residues. The CDR3 bases are TGTGCCAGCAGTCAACAGGGGCGGACTAGCGGGAGTTCCTACGAGCAGTACTTA. This translates into CASSQQGRTSGSSYEQYL.

This clonotype was recorded many times. J is TRBJ2-7 and V is TRBV11-2; no clear D. Per germline, CDR1 SGHAT and CDR2 FQNNGV. There are 11 residues in the CDR3. The germline V and J ends were trimmed by 3 bases and 8 bases, with 8 bases remaining between them. This CDR3 reads CASSFLRQQYF. The CDR3 bases are TGTGCCAGCAGCTTTCTCCGGCAGCAGTACTTC.

This clonotype was detected only once. This chain uses TRBV5-1 with TRBJ1-2, with D possibly TRBD1 on 5 matching bases. CDR3 length: 14 residues. From germline, CDR1 is SGHRS and CDR2 YFSETQ. Trimming cost V 4 bases and J 1 base, with 11 bases left between them. The CDR3 spells CASSGDANNYGYTF. In DNA, the CDR3 is TGCGCCAGCAGCGGGGACGCGAATAACTATGGCTACACCTTC.

This clonotype was seen only a few times. The CDR3 sequence is CATSSPDPVGDEQFF. The CDR3 coding sequence is TGTGCCACCAGCAGTCCGGACCCAGTGGGTGATGAGCAGTTCTTC. The chain carries TRBV15 and TRBJ2-1; D call uncertain. The germline V gene encodes CDR1 LNHNV and CDR2 YYDKDF (reference sequence). V gave up 3 bases and J gave up 8 bases, with 17 bases separating them. This CDR3 spans 15 amino acids.

On this clonotype: Just one base apart from a much larger clone, this may be a read error. The chain couples TRBV6-4 to TRBJ1-1; 7 bases are shared with TRBD1. The J segment lost 0 bases and the V segment lost 11 bases, leaving 12 bases of the junction unmatched. Germline CDR1 reads MRHNA; CDR2 reads SNTAGT. The CDR3 length is 15 residues. CDR3: CAATEGQTLNTEAFF. The CDR3 nucleotides are TGTGCCGCCACTGAGGGACAGACATTGAACACTGAAGCTTTCTTT.